This entry features one TCR beta chain sequence. Its antigen is currently unknown. This sample is drawn from a study of T cell responses to AZD1222 COVID-19 vaccine. Background on the study: Second doses at about 4 or about 12 weeks were pooled. Study-level points and caveats: Repertoires were obtained only post-peak T cell response.

Germline trimming cut 4 bases from V and 5 bases from J; bases unmatched to any gene: 10. Germline CDR1 and CDR2: MNHEY and SVGEGT. This CDR3 is 15 amino acids long. The data were produced by immunoSEQ multiplex PCR, yet TCRdb's version contains in-frame clones alone and is incomplete. The sample contains 75,000 to 95,000 clones, about 88% of which appear only once. The sequences come from peripheral blood, collected on day 0 of AZD1222 vaccination. The V and J genes are TRBV6-2 or TRBV6-3 and TRBJ2-5; 7 bases fit TRBD2. This receptor was identified in an adult in good health. The CDR3 DNA reads TGTGCCAGCAGTTTACCGGGACTACCCCGGGAGACCCAGTACTTC. It codes for CASSLPGLPRETQYF.